The clone carrying this TCR beta chain was recorded a few times. The ends were cut back, 0 bases at V and 2 bases at J, with 9 bases in the middle. This CDR3 contains 15 residues. CDR1 LNHNV and CDR2 YYDKDF come from the germline V gene (reference sequence). The sample is drawn from a study of blood T cells in healthy people across ages. Together with a sample-barcoded 5' primer, a J-beta primer mix was included in a second PCR lasting roughly 6 to 12 cycles. Samples each returned at least 3 million CDR3-containing paired-end reads. TCRdb re-derived calls from the 5' RACE reads in MiXCR, one entry per CDR3 protein. The table lists more than 550,000 distinct CDR3 sequences, 22% of them singletons, with about 20% in the top ten. Total RNA was extracted at no less than 5 micrograms per sample.

The V call is TRBV15, the J call TRBJ2-3; no firm D call. Sequencing was carried out using blood. The receptor's source is a man aged 70-80 years in good health. As DNA, the CDR3 is TGTGCCACCAGCAGAGAGCCAAGAGACACAGATACGCAGTATTTT. Its translation is CATSREPRDTDTQYF.